This TCR beta chain was captured in a study of OX40 agonist ivuxolimab in advanced cancers. At the level of the study: Treatment of patients was with ivuxolimab, an agonistic anti-OX40 (CD134) antibody. Study-level findings and limits: Among some nonresponders, normalized T-cell clonal expansion was also low.

A history of autoimmune disease or systemic immunosuppression excluded patients. Data came from immunoSEQ multiplex PCR; TCRdb stores just in-frame clones and leaves some out. Altogether tens of thousands of clones are present, 75% to 90% being singletons, with the ten largest covering 2.2%. Details on this clone: Its specificity is unknown.

J lost 6 bases, V lost 5 bases, and 10 bases had no gene match. This CDR3 has 14 amino acids. The V gene's germline CDR1 is LNHDA and CDR2 SQIVND (reference sequence). This receptor was identified in an adult with an advanced solid tumor such as melanoma, head and neck, liver or kidney cancer. The sample consisted of CD4+ or CD8+ T cells sorted from blood, taken in a trial of the OX40 agonist ivuxolimab. This chain links TRBV19 with TRBJ2-7; 7 nucleotides match TRBD2. CDR3 DNA: TGTGCCAGTAGTCAGCTTGAGCGGGGAGGCGAGCAGTACTTC. Translated, it gives CASSQLERGGEQYF. The variable domain in full, with the rest retrieved from reference TRBV19 and TRBJ2-7, is DGGITQSPKYLFRKEGQNVTLSCEQNLNHDAMYWYRQDPGQGLRLIYYSQIVNDFQKGDIAEGYSVSREKKESFPLTVTSAQKNPTAFYLCASSQLERGGEQYFGPGTRLTVT.